This TCR beta chain was documented in a study of cytomegalovirus exposure and HLA in healthy donors. General study results and limits: Among TCR beta chains, those listed as cytomegalovirus-associated numbered around 160. In an earlier analysis, about 90% or about 30%: the productive usage of most TCR beta V segments. For TCR beta chains, V- and J-gene trimming was later linked to a missense DCLRE1C variant.

PCR employed 60 Vbeta and 13 Jbeta primers. The protocol was immunoSEQ multiplex PCR, while the TCRdb copy is restricted to in-frame clones and leaves out a portion. The sample lists some 150,000 clones, 70% to 80% seen once, with over 6% in the top ten. Trimming shortened V by 0 bases and J by 4 bases, and 9 bases separated the two germline ends. This CDR3 comprises 14 residues. The V gene's germline CDR1 is SGHRS and CDR2 YFSETQ. Concerning this clone: The antigen remains undetermined.

Sequencing was performed on PBMCs. V and J are TRBV5-1 and TRBJ2-3; D is ambiguous. This receptor was identified in a man in his thirties or forties in good health and CMV-seropositive. The CDR3 spells CASSLVPVSDTQYF. In DNA, the CDR3 is TGCGCCAGCAGCTTGGTCCCAGTCTCAGATACGCAGTATTTT.